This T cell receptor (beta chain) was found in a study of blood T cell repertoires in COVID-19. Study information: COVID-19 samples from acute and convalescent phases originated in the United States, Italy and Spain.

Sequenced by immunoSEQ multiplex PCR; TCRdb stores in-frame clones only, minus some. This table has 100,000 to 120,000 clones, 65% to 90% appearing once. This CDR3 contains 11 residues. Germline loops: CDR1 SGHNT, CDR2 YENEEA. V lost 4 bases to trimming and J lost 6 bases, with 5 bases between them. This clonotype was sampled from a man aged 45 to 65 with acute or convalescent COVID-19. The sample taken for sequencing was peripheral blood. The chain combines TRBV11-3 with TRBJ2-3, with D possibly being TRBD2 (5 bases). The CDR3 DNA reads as TGTGCCAGCAGCTGGAGGGATACGCAGTATTTT. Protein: CASSWRDTQYF.